This T cell receptor (beta chain) was recovered during a study of identical twins. Study observations and caveats: Out-of-frame alpha sequences shared by twins were enriched for low generation probability.

CDR1 and CDR2 (germline): SQVTM, ANQGSEA. With 6 bases clipped from V and 5 bases from J, the junction kept 15 bases outside the gene matches. The length of the CDR3 is 16 residues. From the 5' RACE reads, TCRdb called clonotypes with MiXCR, one entry per CDR3 protein. Of approximately 690,000 distinct CDR3 sequences detected, 5.5% to 7.5% appear once; the ten largest clones hold under 2%. This clonotype was seen only a few times. Its cognate antigen is unknown. The TCR sequence derives from a man aged 18 to 35 in good health. The chain recombines TRBV29-1 with TRBJ1-4; 7 bases map to TRBD1. Input material: naive T cells sorted from blood. The CDR3 coding sequence is TGCAGCGTCGCAGGGACAGAGGGTGGTGCCAATGAAAAACTGTTTTTT. Residues: CSVAGTEGGANEKLFF.